The rows below give T cell receptor beta chains drawn from one sample of a study of T cells in Graves' hyperthyroidism and ophthalmopathy. TCRdb re-analysed the multiplex PCR reads in MiXCR, keeping a single row per CDR3 protein. In the table there are approximately 380,000 distinct CDR3 sequences, roughly an eighth of which are singletons. Sequenced material: blood. These receptors were taken from a man between 45 and 60 years old with Graves' ophthalmopathy. Each CDR3 is given with its conserved first and last residue. Each record gives: CDR3 protein, V gene, D gene, J gene, CDR3 length. D genes are given only for firm matches.

CAGSVGQTYEQYF,TRBV18,-,TRBJ2-7,13
CATSGSVGELFF,TRBV24-1,-,TRBJ2-2,12
CASSPWDRNTDTQYF,TRBV11-2,TRBD1,TRBJ2-3,15
CSARTRTDTQYF,TRBV20-1,-,TRBJ2-3,12
CASSSGRGRNTEAFF,TRBV6-1,-,TRBJ1-1,15
CASSENYNEQFF,TRBV25-1,-,TRBJ2-1,12
CAGSWRQGGQPQHF,TRBV5-8,TRBD1,TRBJ1-5,14
CASSLTRSNSGANVLTF,TRBV5-1,-,TRBJ2-6,17
CAGSSVGPDEQFF,TRBV19,-,TRBJ2-1,13
CASSSGQGGHNEQFF,TRBV6-1,TRBD1,TRBJ2-1,15
CASSRAYTDTQYF,TRBV3-1,-,TRBJ2-3,13
CSARDPGTKGGDGELFF,TRBV20-1,-,TRBJ2-2,17
CASRHPRDASIYGYTF,TRBV11-2,-,TRBJ1-2,16
CASSFQNRGPNEKLFF,TRBV7-9,TRBD1,TRBJ1-4,16
CSARVGGGPFANTGELFF,TRBV20-1,-,TRBJ2-2,18
CASSQGGTGQFF,TRBV3-1,-,TRBJ2-1,12
CASSLFERTPDTQYF,TRBV5-1,-,TRBJ2-3,15
CSAREPTGGNTEAFF,TRBV20-1,-,TRBJ1-1,15
CASSQAGTLSGELFF,TRBV3-1,-,TRBJ2-2,15
CASSPSGIAGDSNEQYF,TRBV13,TRBD2,TRBJ2-7,17
CASSMTGGLSEQFF,TRBV6-2/TRBV6-3,TRBD1,TRBJ2-1,14
CASSVRGRARNEQFF,TRBV2,TRBD2,TRBJ2-1,15
CASSRTWDDSYEQYF,TRBV7-9,-,TRBJ2-7,15
CSAPTRSGTEAFF,TRBV20-1,-,TRBJ1-1,13
CASSSRLNNSPLHF,TRBV11-2,-,TRBJ1-6,14
CASSSQLGQGTGYTF,TRBV5-1,TRBD1,TRBJ1-2,15
CASRTRRGRGEQFF,TRBV10-2,-,TRBJ2-1,14
CASSLFPSGSYEQYF,TRBV27,TRBD2,TRBJ2-7,15
CSARSESTDTQYF,TRBV20-1,-,TRBJ2-3,13
CASSLDLGLPLDTQYF,TRBV11-2,-,TRBJ2-3,16
CASSRGHLPGGTEAFF,TRBV5-1,TRBD1,TRBJ1-1,16
CASSQGPGTMKETQYF,TRBV3-1,TRBD2,TRBJ2-5,16
CASSPGLDTQYF,TRBV7-9,-,TRBJ2-3,12
CSARWRGYEAFF,TRBV20-1,-,TRBJ1-1,12
CASRGQPYTEAFF,TRBV12-3/TRBV12-4,-,TRBJ1-1,13
CASSLGQIGTSVPYEQYF,TRBV5-1,TRBD2,TRBJ2-7,18
CATSVPDRYQETQYF,TRBV24-1,-,TRBJ2-5,15
CASSQGGGSYEQYF,TRBV4-2,-,TRBJ2-7,14
CASSFSGTDQETQYF,TRBV6-1,-,TRBJ2-5,15
CASSHPSSYNEQFF,TRBV3-1,-,TRBJ2-1,14
CASSSLAGGRSSEQFF,TRBV28,TRBD2,TRBJ2-1,16
CASSRKGQPYEQYF,TRBV13,TRBD1,TRBJ2-7,14
CASSVQTRPYEQYF,TRBV28,-,TRBJ2-7,14
CASSQSGTSNSPLHF,TRBV3-1,-,TRBJ1-6,15
CASSFRLSTEAFF,TRBV5-1,-,TRBJ1-1,13
CASSERGGLQYF,TRBV2,-,TRBJ2-7,12